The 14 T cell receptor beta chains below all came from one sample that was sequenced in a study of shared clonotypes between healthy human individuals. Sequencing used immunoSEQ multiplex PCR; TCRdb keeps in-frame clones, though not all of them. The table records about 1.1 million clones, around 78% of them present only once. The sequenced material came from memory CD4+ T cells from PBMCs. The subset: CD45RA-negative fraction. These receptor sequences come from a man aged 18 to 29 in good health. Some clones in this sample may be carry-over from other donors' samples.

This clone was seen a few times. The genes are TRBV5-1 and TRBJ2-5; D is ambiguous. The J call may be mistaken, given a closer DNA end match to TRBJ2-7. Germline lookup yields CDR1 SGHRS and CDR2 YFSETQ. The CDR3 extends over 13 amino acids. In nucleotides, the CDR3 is TGCGCCAGCAGCATTGGCGGCGACTACGAGCAGTACTTC. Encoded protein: CASSIGGDYEQYF.

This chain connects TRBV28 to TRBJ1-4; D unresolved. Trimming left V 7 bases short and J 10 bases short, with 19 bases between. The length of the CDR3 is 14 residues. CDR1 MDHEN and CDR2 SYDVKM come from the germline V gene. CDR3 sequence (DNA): TGTGCCAGCACCCCCGGAACCCAAAGCGGAAAACTGTTTTTT. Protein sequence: CASTPGTQSGKLFF.

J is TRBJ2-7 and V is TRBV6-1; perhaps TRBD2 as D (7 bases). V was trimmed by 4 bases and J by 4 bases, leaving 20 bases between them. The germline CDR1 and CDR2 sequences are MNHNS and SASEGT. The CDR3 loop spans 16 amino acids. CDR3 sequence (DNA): TGTGCCAGCAGTGGGCAGGGGAGGGGGTTCTCATACGAGCAGTACTTC. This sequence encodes CASSGQGRGFSYEQYF.

CDR3 amino acids: CASSATSDHTGELFF. The DNA for the CDR3 is TGTGCCAGCAGCGCAACTAGCGACCACACCGGGGAGCTGTTTTTT. V and J are TRBV11-2 and TRBJ2-2; 7 bases are a match to TRBD2. After removal of 5 bases from V and 3 bases from J, the junction contained 6 bases not matched to a gene. CDR3 length: 15 amino acids. The V gene's germline CDR1 is SGHAT and CDR2 FQNNGV.

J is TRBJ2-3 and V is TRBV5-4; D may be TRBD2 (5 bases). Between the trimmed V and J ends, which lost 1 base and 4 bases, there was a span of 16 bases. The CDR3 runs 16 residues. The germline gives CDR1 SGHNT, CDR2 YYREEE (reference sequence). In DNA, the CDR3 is TGTGCCAGCAGCTTGATGCGCCTAGCCGGCGCAGATACGCAGTATTTT. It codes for CASSLMRLAGADTQYF.

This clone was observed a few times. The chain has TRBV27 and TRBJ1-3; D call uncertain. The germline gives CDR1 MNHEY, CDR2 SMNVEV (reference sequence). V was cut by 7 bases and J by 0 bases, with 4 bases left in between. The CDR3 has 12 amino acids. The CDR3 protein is CASISSGNTIYF. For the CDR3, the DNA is TGTGCCAGCATCTCCTCTGGAAACACCATATATTTT.

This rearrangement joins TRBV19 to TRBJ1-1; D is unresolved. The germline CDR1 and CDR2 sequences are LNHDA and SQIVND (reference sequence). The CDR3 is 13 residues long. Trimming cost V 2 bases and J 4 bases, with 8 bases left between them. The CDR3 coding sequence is TGTGCCAGTAGTATAAGGGTGAGCACTGAAGCTTTCTTT. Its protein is CASSIRVSTEAFF.

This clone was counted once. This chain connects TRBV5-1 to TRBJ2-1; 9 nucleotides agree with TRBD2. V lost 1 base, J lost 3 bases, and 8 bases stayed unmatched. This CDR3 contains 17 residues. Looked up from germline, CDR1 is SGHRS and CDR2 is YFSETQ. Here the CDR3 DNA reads TGCGCCAGCAGCTTGTTGCCTAGCGGGGACTTCTACAATGAGCAGTTCTTC. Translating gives CASSLLPSGDFYNEQFF.

The CDR3 loop is CASSHLFGQRAYEQYF. The CDR3 DNA reads as TGTGCCAGCAGTCACCTTTTTGGTCAGAGAGCCTACGAGCAGTACTTC. The V call is TRBV2, the J call TRBJ2-7; D uncertain. The CDR3 sequence is 16 residues long. The V and J ends lost 5 bases and 2 bases respectively, with 19 bases between them. Germline CDR1 reads SNHLY; CDR2 reads FYNNEI.

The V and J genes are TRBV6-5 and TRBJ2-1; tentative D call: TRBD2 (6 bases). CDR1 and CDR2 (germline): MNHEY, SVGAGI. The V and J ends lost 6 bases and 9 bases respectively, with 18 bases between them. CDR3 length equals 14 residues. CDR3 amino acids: CASSRRMLAIEQFF. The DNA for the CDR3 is TGTGCCAGCAGCCGACGCATGCTAGCGATTGAGCAGTTCTTC.

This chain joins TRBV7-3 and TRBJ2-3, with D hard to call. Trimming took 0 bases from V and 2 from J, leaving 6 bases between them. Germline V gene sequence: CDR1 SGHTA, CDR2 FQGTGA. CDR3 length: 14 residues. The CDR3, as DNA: TGTGCCAGCAGCTTAACGTACAACACAGATACGCAGTATTTT. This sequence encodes CASSLTYNTDTQYF.

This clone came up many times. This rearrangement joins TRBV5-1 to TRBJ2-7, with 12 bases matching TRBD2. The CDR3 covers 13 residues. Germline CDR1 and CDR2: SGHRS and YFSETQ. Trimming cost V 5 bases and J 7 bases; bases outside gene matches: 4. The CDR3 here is CASRLAGGLEQYF. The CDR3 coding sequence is TGCGCCAGCAGACTAGCGGGGGGCCTGGAGCAGTACTTC. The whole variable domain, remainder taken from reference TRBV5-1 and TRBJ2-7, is KAGVTQTPRYLIKTRGQQVTLSCSPISGHRSVSWYQQTPGQGLQFLFEYFSETQRNKGNFPGRFSGRQFSNSRSEMNVSTLELGDSALYLCASRLAGGLEQYFGPGTRLTVT.

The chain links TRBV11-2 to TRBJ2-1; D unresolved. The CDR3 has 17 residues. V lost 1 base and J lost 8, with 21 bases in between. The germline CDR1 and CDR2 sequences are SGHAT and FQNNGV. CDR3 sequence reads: CASSLVVYSTISDEQFF. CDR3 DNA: TGTGCCAGCAGCTTAGTGGTGTACTCCACTATCTCCGATGAGCAGTTCTTC.

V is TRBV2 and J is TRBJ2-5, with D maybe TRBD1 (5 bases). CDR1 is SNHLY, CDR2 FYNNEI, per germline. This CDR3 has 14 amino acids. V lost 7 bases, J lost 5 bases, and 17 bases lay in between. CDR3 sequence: CASMGPGAGETQYF. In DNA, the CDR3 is TGTGCCAGCATGGGGCCAGGTGCTGGCGAGACCCAGTACTTC.